A single sample gave rise to the 24 T cell receptor beta chains below, sequenced in a study of breast tumors, draining lymph nodes, adjacent tissues. TCRdb fed the multiplex PCR reads into MiXCR, producing one record per CDR3 protein. In the table there are about 150,000 distinct CDR3 sequences, approximately 30% of which are singletons. Breast cancer patients provided tissue from their axillary draining lymph nodes. The material sequenced was axillary lymph node tissue. All receptors come from a female donor with breast cancer. Some clones in this sample may be carry-over from other donors' samples.

Ten or more counts support this clonotype. This sequence joins TRBV2 and TRBJ2-3, with 9 nucleotides matching TRBD1. The length of the CDR3 is 15 residues. V shed 4 bases, J shed 6 bases, and the junction held 8 bases outside the gene matches. CDR1 SNHLY and CDR2 FYNNEI come from the germline V gene. This CDR3 reads CASSVHRGPGDTQYF. CDR3 sequence (DNA): TGTGCCAGCAGTGTTCACAGGGGGCCTGGGGATACGCAGTATTTT.

The chain uses TRBV11-2 and TRBJ1-6, with 10 bases that match TRBD1. CDR1 is SGHAT, CDR2 FQNNGV, per germline. This CDR3 comprises 16 residues. The junction had 6 bases not matched to a gene; V was cut back by 1 base and J by 9 bases. CDR3 amino acids: CASSLAGTGAFSPLHF. CDR3 coding DNA: TGTGCCAGCAGCTTAGCCGGGACAGGGGCTTTTTCACCCCTCCACTTT.

The sample holds many counts of this clonotype. This chain uses TRBV5-1 with TRBJ1-4, with D possibly TRBD1 on 5 matching bases. The CDR3 has 15 amino acids. Trimming pared 4 bases from V and 0 bases from J, leaving 10 bases between. The germline V gene has CDR1 SGHRS and CDR2 YFSETQ. For the CDR3, the DNA is TGCGCCAGCAGCGCCGGGGGAGCAACTAATGAAAAACTGTTTTTT. It is translated as CASSAGGATNEKLFF.

As concerns this clonotype: A read error is possible here, since a much larger clone lies one base away. The CDR3 does not end in the conserved phenylalanine or tryptophan, so this is likely a read error. This chain connects TRBV19 to TRBJ2-5; D not certain. CDR1 and CDR2 from the germline V gene are LNHDA and SQIVND (reference sequence). With 0 bases removed from V and 4 bases from J, the gap between germline ends came to 15 bases. The CDR3 consists of 16 residues. The CDR3 loop is CASSIDGAGVVETQYS. CDR3 coding DNA: TGTGCCAGTAGTATAGATGGAGCAGGAGTGGTAGAGACCCAGTACTCC.

This clonotype was seen many times. The chain joins TRBV29-1 to TRBJ2-1; D ambiguous. Germline V gene data show CDR1 as SQVTM and CDR2 as ANQGSEA. The CDR3 has 10 amino acids. V was shortened by 7 bases and J by 7 bases, with 8 bases between the two germline ends. The CDR3 region is CSGKQNEQFF. CDR3 nucleotides: TGCAGCGGCAAGCAAAATGAGCAGTTCTTC.

This clonotype appeared many times. The chain has TRBV24-1 and TRBJ1-5, with 8 bases fitting TRBD1. Germline-derived CDR1 and CDR2 are KGHDR and SFDVKD. The CDR3 sequence is 14 residues long. After removal of 9 bases from V and 6 bases from J, the junction contained 9 bases not matched to a gene. As DNA, the CDR3 is TGTGCCACCGCTGGACAGGGTTTAAGTCAGCCCCAGCATTTT. Residues: CATAGQGLSQPQHF.

This clonotype was picked up one time. V usage is TRBV20-1 and J usage is TRBJ2-7; maybe TRBD2 (6 bases). V lost 3 bases, J lost 6 bases, and 18 bases lay in between. This CDR3 has 14 residues. The germline V gene encodes CDR1 DFQATT and CDR2 SNEGSKA (reference sequence). This CDR3 is CSASALGGSSEQYV. In DNA form, the CDR3 reads TGCAGTGCTAGCGCGCTCGGGGGAAGCTCCGAGCAGTACGTC.

CDR3 residues: CASRQTQGGSEAFF. CDR3 in DNA: TGTGCCAGCAGGCAGACCCAGGGGGGGAGTGAAGCTTTCTTT. V and J are TRBV6-4 and TRBJ1-1; 7 positions match TRBD1. Germline CDR1 is MRHNA and CDR2 is SNTAGT. The CDR3 length is 14 residues. J lost 7 bases, V lost 6 bases, and 11 bases had no gene match.

This clonotype was observed a single time. The rearrangement joins TRBV29-1 to TRBJ1-3; TRBD1 might be the D (6 bases). V dropped 6 bases and J dropped 4 bases, with 7 bases sitting between them. The CDR3 runs to 11 residues. CDR1 is SQVTM, CDR2 ANQGSEA, per germline. CDR3 in amino acids: CSVTGGNTIYF. CDR3 sequence (DNA): TGCAGCGTCACAGGGGGAAACACCATATATTTT.

The rearrangement uses TRBV10-3 and TRBJ1-6; D is perhaps TRBD1 (5 bases). The germline V gene encodes CDR1 ENHRY and CDR2 SYGVKD. CDR3 length: 15 amino acids. V shed 0 bases and J shed 9 bases, with 12 bases lying between them. The CDR3 loop reads CAISESGLGTSPLHF. Written as DNA, the CDR3 is TGTGCCATCAGTGAGTCGGGGCTGGGAACTTCACCCCTCCACTTT.

This chain uses TRBV29-1 with TRBJ1-3; 9 nucleotides line up with TRBD1. The V gene end was trimmed by 8 bases and the J gene end by 4 bases; junction bases not matched to a gene: 9. The CDR3 runs 14 residues. Germline V gene data show CDR1 as SQVTM and CDR2 as ANQGSEA. The chain's CDR3 is CSTYRDREGNTIYF. CDR3 sequence (DNA): TGCAGCACGTACCGGGACAGGGAAGGAAACACCATATATTTT.

This clonotype was counted at least ten times. The J gene is TRBJ2-6, the V gene TRBV11-2, with D unresolved. V lost 2 bases to trimming and J lost 0 bases, with 8 bases between them. The CDR3 runs 16 residues. Per germline, CDR1 SGHAT and CDR2 FQNNGV. CDR3 bases: TGTGCCAGCAGCTTACTCAGGAGCTCTGGGGCCAACGTCCTGACTTTC. It encodes CASSLLRSSGANVLTF.

This clonotype appeared many times. A read error may account for a junction end that differs from germline. The chain combines TRBV6-5 with TRBJ1-6; D not resolved. Looked up from germline, CDR1 is MNHEY and CDR2 is SVGAGI. The CDR3 is made up of 16 amino acids. CDR3 bases: TGTGCCAGCAGTCACTCGAGGCCTTTAGTCGGTTCACCCCTCCACTTT. Its translation is CASSHSRPLVGSPLHF.

This clonotype appeared many times. The chain uses TRBV7-2 and TRBJ2-7, with TRBD2 matching 8 bases. V was clipped by 1 base and J by 2 bases; unmatched bases: 1. This CDR3 comprises 14 residues. Germline-derived CDR1 and CDR2 are SGHTA and FQGNSA. CDR3 sequence reads: CASSLGGGPYEQYF. The CDR3 DNA is TGTGCCAGCAGCTTAGGCGGGGGGCCCTACGAGCAGTACTTC.

This clonotype appeared many times. The junction differs from germline at one of its ends, possibly a read error. The chain couples TRBV6-6 to TRBJ1-6; TRBD1 matches 8 bases. From germline, CDR1 is MNHNY and CDR2 SVGAGI (reference sequence). This CDR3 contains 19 residues. The CDR3 bases are TGTGCCAGCAGTCACTCGTTAAGAGGACAGGGCAGGGCTAGTTCACCCCTCCACTTT. Translation gives CASSHSLRGQGRASSPLHF.

Comments on this clonotype: A much larger clone is a single base away; this may be a read error. This sequence joins TRBV6-1 and TRBJ2-1, with 7 bases aligning to TRBD1. The CDR3 is made up of 16 amino acids. In germline, CDR1 is MNHNS, CDR2 SASEGT. CDR3 amino acids: CASTRGQISSYNEQSF. DNA for the CDR3: TGTGCCAGCACGAGGGGGCAAATAAGCTCCTACAATGAGCAGTCCTTC.

This clonotype was recorded at least ten times. V usage is TRBV7-3 and J usage is TRBJ2-5; D may correspond to TRBD1 or TRBD2 (6 bases each). The CDR3 is 15 amino acids. CDR1 and CDR2 (germline): SGHTA, FQGTGA. V dropped 1 base and J dropped 7 bases, with 16 bases sitting between them. This CDR3 reads CASSLRGGQDGTQYF. For the CDR3, the DNA is TGTGCCAGCAGCTTAAGAGGGGGGCAGGATGGGACCCAGTACTTC.

With respect to this clonotype: A much more abundant neighbour one base away suggests this may be a read error. The chain couples TRBV6-4 to TRBJ1-2; tentatively, D is TRBD1 (6 bases). The germline CDR1 and CDR2 sequences are MRHNA and SNTAGT. CDR3 size: 15 residues. CDR3 loop: CASSHSTVRGYGYTF. The DNA for the CDR3 is TGTGCCAGCAGTCACTCAACCGTCAGGGGCTATGGCTACACCTTC.

The table lists this clonotype with many counts. The chain has TRBV7-9 and TRBJ1-2; 8 bases line up with TRBD1. The J segment lost 4 bases and the V segment lost 6 bases, leaving 7 bases of the junction unmatched. The CDR3 totals 14 residues. CDR1 SEHNR and CDR2 FQNEAQ come from the germline V gene (reference sequence). CDR3 protein: CASRTGANSYGYTF. The CDR3 DNA reads as TGTGCCAGCAGGACAGGGGCGAATTCCTATGGCTACACCTTC.

This clonotype was seen at least ten times. This chain links TRBV19 with TRBJ1-2; 7 positions match TRBD1. CDR3 length: 15 amino acids. CDR1 and CDR2 (germline): LNHDA, SQIVND (reference sequence). Trimming cost V 5 bases and J 8 bases; bases outside gene matches: 14. CDR3 residues: CASSPRTGPLEGYTF. CDR3 nucleotide sequence: TGTGCCAGTAGTCCCAGGACAGGACCATTAGAAGGCTACACCTTC.

The gene calls are TRBV20-1 and TRBJ2-1; 12 positions match TRBD1. The V segment lost 4 bases and the J segment 7 bases; nucleotides outside the gene matches: 17. Germline V gene sequence: CDR1 DFQATT, CDR2 SNEGSKA (reference sequence). This CDR3 region has 18 residues. In DNA, the CDR3 is TGCAGTGCTACCTCCATAGGGGACAGGGGGCTACCGGGGAATGAGCAGTTCTTC. Amino acids: CSATSIGDRGLPGNEQFF.

This clonotype was seen repeatedly, ten times or more. This sequence joins TRBV11-2 and TRBJ2-7; tentative D call: TRBD1 (6 bases). The CDR3 contains 13 residues. The V gene's germline CDR1 is SGHAT and CDR2 FQNNGV. The germline V and J ends were trimmed by 3 bases and 5 bases, with 11 bases remaining between them. The CDR3 protein is CASSFRDIHEQYV. CDR3 coding DNA: TGTGCCAGCAGCTTCCGGGACATCCACGAGCAGTACGTC.

The chain is built from TRBV5-1 and TRBJ1-5; no reliable D call. The CDR3 totals 13 residues. Trimming took 2 bases from V and 5 from J, leaving 8 bases between them. The V gene's germline CDR1 is SGHRS and CDR2 YFSETQ. The CDR3 loop is CASSFRPDQPQHF. The CDR3 region has the DNA TGCGCCAGCAGCTTCAGACCGGATCAGCCCCAGCATTTT.

The rearrangement uses TRBV29-1 and TRBJ2-7, with D perhaps assigned TRBD1 or TRBD2 (6 bases each). The germline CDR1 and CDR2 sequences are SQVTM and ANQGSEA. The CDR3 is 14 residues long. V lost 7 bases and J 5 bases, leaving 21 bases between the germline ends. The DNA of the CDR3 is TGCAGCGCTGGTGGGGGGCCCTTTCTCGACGAGCAGTACGTC. This codes for CSAGGGPFLDEQYV.